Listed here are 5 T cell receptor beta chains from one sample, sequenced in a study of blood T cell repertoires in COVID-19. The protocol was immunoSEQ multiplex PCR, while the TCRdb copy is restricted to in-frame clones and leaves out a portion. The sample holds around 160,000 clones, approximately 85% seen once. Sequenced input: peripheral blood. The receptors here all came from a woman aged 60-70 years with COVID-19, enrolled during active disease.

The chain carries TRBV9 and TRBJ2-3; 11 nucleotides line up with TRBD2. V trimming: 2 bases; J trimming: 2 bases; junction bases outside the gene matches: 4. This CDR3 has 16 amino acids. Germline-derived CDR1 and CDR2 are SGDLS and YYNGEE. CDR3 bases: TGTGCCAGCAGCGTCTTAGCGGGGGGGTTCACAGATACGCAGTATTTT. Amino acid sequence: CASSVLAGGFTDTQYF.

The CDR3 loop reads CASREPDRSNTGELFF. Written as DNA, the CDR3 is TGTGCCAGCAGGGAACCCGACAGATCGAACACCGGGGAGCTGTTTTTT. The chain has TRBV2 and TRBJ2-2; D may be TRBD1 (5 bases). Germline values: CDR1 SNHLY, CDR2 FYNNEI. The CDR3 contains 16 residues. Trimming removed 6 bases at V and 0 bases at J, with 14 bases between. Variable domain in full (rest from reference TRBV2 and TRBJ2-2): EPEVTQTPSHQVTQMGQEVILRCVPISNHLYFYWYRQILGQKVEFLVSFYNNEISEKSEIFDDQFSVERPDGSNFTLKIRSTKLEDSAMYFCASREPDRSNTGELFFGEGSRLTVL.

As DNA, the CDR3 is TGTGCCTGGAGTGTACGGACGGGGGGGCCAAGTGAGCAGTTCTTC. This sequence encodes CAWSVRTGGPSEQFF. This chain uses TRBV30 with TRBJ2-1, with 8 bases fitting TRBD2. The CDR3 is made up of 15 amino acids. V trimming: 0 bases; J trimming: 9 bases; junction bases outside the gene matches: 10. CDR1 and CDR2 from the germline V gene are GTSNPN and SVGIG (reference sequence).

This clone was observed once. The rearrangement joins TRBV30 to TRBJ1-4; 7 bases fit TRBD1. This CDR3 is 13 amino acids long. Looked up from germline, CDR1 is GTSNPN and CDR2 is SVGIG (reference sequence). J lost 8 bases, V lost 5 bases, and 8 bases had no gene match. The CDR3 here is CAWEQQGSEKLFF. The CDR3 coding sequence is TGTGCCTGGGAACAACAGGGGTCCGAAAAACTGTTTTTT.

The CDR3 reads CASSIIAGPPDEQYF. The CDR3 DNA reads as TGTGCCAGTAGTATAATAGCGGGGCCGCCGGACGAGCAGTACTTC. The rearrangement links TRBV19 to TRBJ2-7, with TRBD2 identical over 8 bases. In germline, CDR1 is LNHDA, CDR2 SQIVND (reference sequence). The CDR3 length is 15 residues. J lost 5 bases, V lost 2 bases, and 8 bases had no gene match.